This TCR beta chain was sequenced for a study of graft-versus-host responses after intestinal transplantation. This CDR3 comprises 14 residues. The germline V gene encodes CDR1 SGHTA and CDR2 FQGTGA. V trimming: 2 bases; J trimming: 7 bases; junction bases outside the gene matches: 6. Only in-frame clones appear in the TCRdb table, and some are missing; sequencing was by immunoSEQ multiplex PCR. This sample has 41,000 or so clones, with 85% to 95% found just once. This clone was detected once. The antigen remains undetermined. The TCR originated in a human donor who was the organ donor for an intestinal transplant. The sequences come from unstimulated CD8+ T cells sorted from spleen or lymph node cells, collected before transplant. The chain carries TRBV7-3 and TRBJ1-2, with TRBD1 matching over 8 bases. As DNA, the CDR3 is TGTGCCAGCAGCTTAGGGACAGGACCTGCTGGCTACACCTTC. Amino acid sequence: CASSLGTGPAGYTF.